The T cell receptor beta chain under discussion was sequenced for a study of OX40 agonist ivuxolimab in advanced cancers. The germline V gene has CDR1 DFQATT and CDR2 SNEGSKA (reference sequence). The CDR3 consists of 11 residues. V lost 1 base and J lost 2, with 2 bases in between. Sequencing used immunoSEQ multiplex PCR; TCRdb keeps in-frame clones, though not all of them. The sample lists approximately 100,000 clones, roughly 89% seen once, with 0.65% to 0.95% in the top ten. V usage is TRBV20-1 and J usage is TRBJ2-5; D is ambiguous. The origin of this receptor is an adult with an advanced solid tumor such as melanoma, head and neck, liver or kidney cancer. The starting material was CD4+ or CD8+ T cells sorted from blood, obtained in a trial of the OX40 agonist ivuxolimab. The CDR3 spells CSARAQETQYF. The CDR3 bases are TGCAGTGCTAGAGCTCAAGAGACCCAGTACTTC.